One and the same sample provided the 27 T cell receptor beta chains below, sequenced in a study of glioma-infiltrating T cells after dendritic cell vaccination. Repertoires were generated with immunoSEQ multiplex PCR, while TCRdb's copy carries only in-frame clones and drops some. There are about 95,000 clones in the sample; roughly 84% occur only once, and under 3% lies in the top ten. The sequencing here drew on blood, taken before dendritic cell vaccination. All receptors derive from a human donor with glioblastoma.

The chain employs TRBV7-2 and TRBJ2-7; 7 bases line up with TRBD1. The CDR3 has 15 amino acids. The V segment lost 5 bases and the J segment 1 base; nucleotides outside the gene matches: 8. Germline V gives CDR1 SGHTA, CDR2 FQGNSA. CDR3 sequence: CASSPGSTGSYEQYF. The CDR3 DNA reads as TGTGCCAGCAGCCCAGGATCGACAGGGTCCTACGAGCAGTACTTC.

V and J are TRBV7-9 and TRBJ2-7, with D maybe TRBD2 (5 bases). V lost 2 bases, J lost 0 bases, and 8 bases lay in between. Germline assignment: CDR1 SEHNR and CDR2 FQNEAQ (reference sequence). This CDR3 comprises 14 residues. Here the CDR3 reads CASSLSAGSYEQYF. As DNA, the CDR3 is TGTGCCAGCAGCTTAAGCGCGGGCTCCTACGAGCAGTACTTC.

The chain couples TRBV2 to TRBJ2-7; 9 nucleotides match TRBD2. The germline V gene encodes CDR1 SNHLY and CDR2 FYNNEI. This CDR3 has 13 residues. CDR3 nucleotide sequence: TGTGGAGAGGGCGGGAGGGACAACTACGAGCAGTACTTC. As protein: CGEGGRDNYEQYF.

This clone was seen only a few times. Here the CDR3 reads CASSLVGASGGLHEQYF. The CDR3 nucleotides read TGTGCCAGCAGCTTAGTGGGGGCCAGCGGGGGCCTCCACGAGCAGTACTTC. The rearrangement joins TRBV7-8 to TRBJ2-7; 8 positions agree with TRBD2. After removal of 1 base from V and 5 bases from J, the junction contained 13 bases not matched to a gene. Per the germline V gene, CDR1 is SGHVS and CDR2 is FQNEAQ. This CDR3 contains 17 residues.

The chain uses TRBV15 and TRBJ1-5; D remains ambiguous. The CDR3 totals 15 residues. The V end lost 0 bases, the J end lost 5 bases, and 11 bases lay between the germline ends. CDR1 LNHNV and CDR2 YYDKDF come from the germline V gene (reference sequence). Here the CDR3 reads CATSRDGEGDQPQHF. As DNA, the CDR3 is TGTGCCACCAGCAGAGATGGTGAGGGCGATCAGCCCCAGCATTTT.

The rearrangement uses TRBV5-8 and TRBJ1-2; D unclear. Between the trimmed V and J ends, which lost 6 bases and 0 bases, there was a span of 6 bases. The CDR3 contains 12 residues. Germline CDR1 SGHTS, CDR2 YDEGEE. CDR3: CASTHTNYGYTF. In DNA, the CDR3 is TGTGCCAGCACCCACACTAACTATGGCTACACCTTC.

The V gene is TRBV6-6, the J gene TRBJ2-1; TRBD1 is a possible D gene (6 bases). Germline CDR1 reads MNHNY; CDR2 reads SVGAGI (reference sequence). This CDR3 spans 15 amino acids. Trimming took 6 bases from V and 3 from J, leaving 15 bases between them. CDR3 sequence reads: CASSKTGTSYNEQFF. The CDR3 nucleotides are TGTGCCAGCAGCAAGACCGGGACAAGCTACAATGAGCAGTTCTTC.

The V gene is TRBV20-1, the J gene TRBJ2-7; D may be TRBD2 (5 bases). Germline lookup yields CDR1 DFQATT and CDR2 SNEGSKA (reference sequence). This CDR3 is 10 amino acids long. The V gene lost 6 bases and the J gene lost 2 bases, with 5 bases spanning the gap. CDR3 in amino acids: CSAGTYEQYF. The CDR3 DNA is TGCAGTGCCGGGACCTACGAGCAGTACTTC.

This clone was counted only a few times. The chain joins TRBV6-5 to TRBJ1-3, with D maybe TRBD1 (5 bases). The length of the CDR3 is 14 residues. V gave up 5 bases and J gave up 2 bases, with 10 bases separating them. CDR1 and CDR2 (germline): MNHEY, SVGAGI. CDR3 sequence reads: CASSIRAAGNTIYF. In nucleotides, the CDR3 is TGTGCCAGCAGTATCAGGGCAGCTGGAAACACCATATATTTT.

The chain combines TRBV7-2 with TRBJ1-1; D ambiguous. The CDR3 runs 14 residues. V was trimmed by 8 bases and J by 0 bases, leaving 13 bases between them. Germline CDR1 SGHTA, CDR2 FQGNSA. The CDR3 nucleotides read TGTGCCAGCGGGGATGAGGGTTTGAACACTGAAGCTTTCTTT. It encodes CASGDEGLNTEAFF. Complete variable domain (other parts from reference TRBV7-2 and TRBJ1-1): GAGVSQSPSNKVTEKGKDVELRCDPISGHTALYWYRQSLGQGLEFLIYFQGNSAPDKSGLPSDRFSAERTGGSVSTLTIQRTQQEDSAVYLCASGDEGLNTEAFFGQGTRLTVV.

V gene TRBV2 combines with J gene TRBJ2-7; TRBD1 is a possible D gene (6 bases). This CDR3 is built from 13 residues. V lost 4 bases to trimming and J lost 4 bases, with 11 bases between them. Germline lookup yields CDR1 SNHLY and CDR2 FYNNEI. The CDR3 coding sequence is TGTGCCAGCAGTGGTACAGGGATGTACGAGCAGTACTTC. It translates to CASSGTGMYEQYF.

This clone was detected a few times. The V and J genes are TRBV10-3 and TRBJ1-3; D uncertain. V lost 0 bases, J lost 4 bases, and 7 bases lay in between. The germline CDR1 and CDR2 sequences are ENHRY and SYGVKD. CDR3 size: 14 residues. CDR3 sequence (DNA): TGTGCCATCAGTGAGTCTGGCCGAGGAAACACCATATATTTT. Protein: CAISESGRGNTIYF.

The chain couples TRBV29-1 to TRBJ1-2; 7 bases map to TRBD1. The V gene's germline CDR1 is SQVTM and CDR2 ANQGSEA. The CDR3 is 16 residues long. After removal of 0 bases from V and 4 bases from J, the junction contained 11 bases not matched to a gene. CDR3 sequence: CSVEERGQQAPYGYTF. As DNA, the CDR3 is TGCAGCGTTGAAGAAAGGGGACAGCAAGCCCCCTATGGCTACACCTTC.

This clone came up a few times. The chain employs TRBV18 and TRBJ2-7, with TRBD2 matching 8 bases. The junction had 3 bases not matched to a gene; V was cut back by 4 bases and J by 7 bases. Germline-derived CDR1 and CDR2 are KGHSH and LQKENI. The length of the CDR3 is 12 residues. Here the CDR3 DNA reads TGTGCCAGCTCACGACGGGAGGGGGAGCAGTACTTC. As protein: CASSRREGEQYF.

This chain joins TRBV2 and TRBJ1-1; the D gene is possibly TRBD1 (5 bases). This CDR3 region has 13 residues. Trimming pared 6 bases from V and 1 base from J, leaving 9 bases between. Per germline, CDR1 SNHLY and CDR2 FYNNEI. The CDR3 nucleotides read TGTGCCAGCAGGGACACGGGGAACACTGAAGCTTTCTTT. Amino acids: CASRDTGNTEAFF.

The chain employs TRBV15 and TRBJ2-4; 10 positions agree with TRBD1. The CDR3 has 14 amino acids. The J segment lost 5 bases and the V segment lost 4 bases, leaving 2 bases of the junction unmatched. CDR1 is LNHNV, CDR2 YYDKDF, per germline (reference sequence). The CDR3 reads CATSIGTGENIQYF. The CDR3 nucleotides read TGTGCCACCAGCATCGGGACAGGGGAAAACATTCAGTACTTC.

The V call is TRBV19, the J call TRBJ2-7; D is perhaps TRBD2 (6 bases). Per the germline V gene, CDR1 is LNHDA and CDR2 is SQIVND (reference sequence). The V end lost 4 bases, the J end lost 2 bases, and 18 bases lay between the germline ends. The CDR3 runs 16 residues. This chain's CDR3 is CASSKEGRGNAYEQYF. CDR3 DNA: TGTGCCAGTAGTAAGGAGGGCAGAGGCAATGCCTACGAGCAGTACTTC.

V usage is TRBV5-6 and J usage is TRBJ2-7, with a tentative D call TRBD2 (5 bases). The CDR3 is 14 residues long. The ends were cut back, 0 bases at V and 3 bases at J, with 10 bases in the middle. Germline CDR1 reads SGHDT; CDR2 reads YYEEEE. In DNA, the CDR3 is TGTGCCAGCAGCTTGGACCGGGGATTCTACGAGCAGTACTTC. Amino acids: CASSLDRGFYEQYF.

V and J are TRBV19 and TRBJ1-5; 10 positions match TRBD1. The CDR3 contains 18 residues. V gave up 4 bases and J gave up 0 bases; unmatched junction bases: 9. Germline lookup yields CDR1 LNHDA and CDR2 SQIVND (reference sequence). The CDR3 DNA is TGTGCCAGTAGTAAGACCGGGACAGGGGCCAATAGCAATCAGCCCCAGCATTTT. As protein: CASSKTGTGANSNQPQHF.

The V call is TRBV18, the J call TRBJ1-4; D uncertain. CDR3 length: 14 amino acids. The V gene lost 2 bases and the J gene lost 5 bases, with 9 bases spanning the gap. Germline assignment: CDR1 KGHSH and CDR2 LQKENI. The CDR3 sequence is CASSPSEGNEKLFF. As DNA, the CDR3 is TGTGCCAGCTCACCAAGCGAGGGCAATGAAAAACTGTTTTTT.

The chain is built from TRBV5-4 and TRBJ1-5; weak D call: TRBD1 (5 bases). The V end was cut by 4 bases, the J end by 9 bases, with 17 bases between. The CDR3 is made up of 14 amino acids. Looked up from germline, CDR1 is SGHNT and CDR2 is YYREEE (reference sequence). Here the CDR3 DNA reads TGTGCCAGCAGCCAAATGGGGCATATCGGGCCCCAGCATTTT. It encodes CASSQMGHIGPQHF.

The CDR3 DNA sequence: TGTGCCAGTAGTACCACTGTACAGGGACACTACACCTTC. This codes for CASSTTVQGHYTF. This rearrangement joins TRBV19 to TRBJ1-2, with D tentatively TRBD1 (6 bases). Germline V gene lookup returns CDR1 LNHDA and CDR2 SQIVND (reference sequence). This CDR3 has 13 amino acids. V lost 4 bases and J lost 10, with 16 bases in between.

On this clone: The junction and the germline gene differ at one end; a read error may be behind it. The chain couples TRBV27 to TRBJ2-1; D not resolved. CDR1 and CDR2 from the germline V gene are MNHEY and SMNVEV (reference sequence). This CDR3 contains 13 residues. This CDR3 reads CASSSAGYNEQFF. The CDR3 region has the DNA TGTGCCAGTAGTTCCGCAGGTTACAATGAGCAGTTCTTC.

The V call is TRBV5-1, the J call TRBJ2-2; 8 nucleotides agree with TRBD1. The CDR3 consists of 18 residues. Germline CDR1 is SGHRS and CDR2 is YFSETQ. With 1 base clipped from V and 4 bases from J, the junction kept 12 bases outside the gene matches. CDR3 sequence (DNA): TGCGCCAGCAGCTTGAATCCGCCCGGACAGGGCTTCACCGGGGAGCTGTTTTTT. Translation: CASSLNPPGQGFTGELFF.

In its sample, this clone was seen once. The V call is TRBV29-1, the J call TRBJ2-1; perhaps TRBD1 as D (5 bases). The germline CDR1 and CDR2 sequences are SQVTM and ANQGSEA. Trimming removed 7 bases at V and 0 bases at J, with 19 bases between. This CDR3 has 16 residues. CDR3 in amino acids: CSALLPQGPSYNEQFF. The CDR3 DNA reads as TGCAGCGCACTACTCCCTCAGGGCCCCTCCTACAATGAGCAGTTCTTC.

This sequence joins TRBV5-1 and TRBJ1-6; D is uncertain. There are 18 residues in the CDR3. Trimming took 0 bases from V and 1 from J, leaving 14 bases between them. Germline-derived CDR1 and CDR2 are SGHRS and YFSETQ. CDR3 region: CASSLDSAGSSYNSPLHF. The CDR3 coding sequence is TGCGCCAGCAGCTTGGATTCGGCGGGGAGTTCCTATAATTCACCCCTCCACTTT.

This chain joins TRBV5-1 and TRBJ1-1, with TRBD1 as a possible D gene (6 bases). Germline V gives CDR1 SGHRS, CDR2 YFSETQ. The germline V and J ends were trimmed by 7 bases and 5 bases, with 15 bases remaining between them. The CDR3 is made up of 13 amino acids. In nucleotides, the CDR3 is TGCGCCAGCGGGACAAGGGGGGGTACTGAAGCTTTCTTT. Protein sequence: CASGTRGGTEAFF.